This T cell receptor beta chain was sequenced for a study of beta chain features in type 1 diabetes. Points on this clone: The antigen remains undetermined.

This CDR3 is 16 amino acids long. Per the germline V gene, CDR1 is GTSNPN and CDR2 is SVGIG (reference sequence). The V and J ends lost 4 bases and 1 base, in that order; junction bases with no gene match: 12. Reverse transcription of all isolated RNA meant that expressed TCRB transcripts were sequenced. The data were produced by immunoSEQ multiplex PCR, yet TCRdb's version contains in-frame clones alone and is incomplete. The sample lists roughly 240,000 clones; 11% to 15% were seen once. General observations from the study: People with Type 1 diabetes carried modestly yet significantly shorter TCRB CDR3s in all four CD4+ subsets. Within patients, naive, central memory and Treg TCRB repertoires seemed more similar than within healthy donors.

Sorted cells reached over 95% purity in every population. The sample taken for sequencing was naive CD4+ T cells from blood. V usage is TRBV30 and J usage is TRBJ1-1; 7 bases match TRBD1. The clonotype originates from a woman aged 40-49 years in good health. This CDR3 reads CAWIDRDNSENTEAFF. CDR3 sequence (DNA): TGTGCCTGGATCGACAGGGACAACTCTGAGAACACTGAAGCTTTCTTT.